In this sample, the clone carrying this T cell receptor beta chain turned up a few times. Its specificity is not known. This sample was taken from a study of cytomegalovirus exposure and HLA in healthy donors. The donors were part of the validation cohort, which consisted of roughly 120 subjects and was separate from the first cohort of several hundred subjects. Germline V CDR1 and CDR2: MGHRA, YSYEKL. V gave up 0 bases and J gave up 5 bases, with 11 bases separating them. The CDR3 loop spans 15 amino acids. Produced via immunoSEQ multiplex PCR; TCRdb's table is partial and in-frame only. The sample lists about 98,000 clones; less than 90% were seen once. The study's findings and limits: Altogether, 150 to 200 TCR beta chains were recorded as cytomegalovirus-associated. The authors confirmed in vitro that three CMV-associated chains were specific for CMV antigens. Reports described diagnosis of cytomegalovirus status by the classifier as highly specific and sensitive.

The J gene is TRBJ1-5, the V gene TRBV4-1, with D perhaps TRBD1 (6 bases). The source of this sequence is a man aged 18 to 29 in good health and CMV-seropositive. The source material was PBMCs. The chain's CDR3 is CASSQEQGGHQPQHF. The CDR3 coding sequence is TGCGCCAGCAGCCAAGAACAGGGAGGGCATCAGCCCCAGCATTTT.